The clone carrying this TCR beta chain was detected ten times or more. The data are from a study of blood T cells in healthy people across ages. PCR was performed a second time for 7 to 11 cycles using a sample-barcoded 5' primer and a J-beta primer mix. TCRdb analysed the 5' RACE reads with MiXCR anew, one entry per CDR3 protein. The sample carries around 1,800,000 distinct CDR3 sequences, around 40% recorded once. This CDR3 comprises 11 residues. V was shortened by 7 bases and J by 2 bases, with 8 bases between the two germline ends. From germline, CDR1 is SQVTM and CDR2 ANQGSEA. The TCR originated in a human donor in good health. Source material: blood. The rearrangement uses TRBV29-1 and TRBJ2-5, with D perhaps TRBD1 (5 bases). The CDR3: CSGGEQETQYF. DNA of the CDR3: TGCAGCGGGGGCGAACAAGAGACCCAGTACTTC.